Below are 6 T cell receptor beta chains sequenced from a single sample in a study of tumor-infiltrating lymphocytes in primary liver carcinoma. Making TCR beta cDNA involved roughly 0.55 ug total RNA and a constant-region primer. Generation of the TCR beta libraries relied on three nested multiplex PCR rounds using slightly modified ARM-PCR. The first two PCR rounds used TRBV1-TRBV30 forward primers with a C-beta reverse primer, 10 to 11 cycles each. TCRdb processed the multiplex PCR reads anew with MiXCR; each CDR3 protein has one entry. The data hold 100,000 to 150,000 distinct CDR3 sequences, with 64% observed a single time. Without any cell sorting, 20-30 mg of bulk tissue yielded co-extracted RNA and DNA. Sample: liver tumor tissue from sampling region 3. Sample subset: tumor region T3, left-lateral pole. Every receptor here comes from an older woman with primary liver carcinoma and hepatitis B virus infection.

To note about this clonotype: A much more abundant neighbour one base away suggests this may be a read error. V is TRBV14 and J is TRBJ2-5; D is unresolved. CDR3 length: 15 amino acids. The germline V gene encodes CDR1 SGHDN and CDR2 FVKESK. The CDR3 DNA follows: TGTGTCAGCAGCCAAAATACGGTTCGTACAGAGACCCAGTACTTC. This codes for CVSSQNTVRTETQYF.

Concerning this clonotype: A junction boundary mismatches the germline segment, possibly from a read error. This chain links TRBV11-1 with TRBJ2-4, with 9 bases that match TRBD2. Germline V gene data show CDR1 as SGHAT and CDR2 as FQDESV (reference sequence). There are 17 residues in the CDR3. CDR3 sequence reads: CASSFPGTSRTKNIQNF. The CDR3 bases are TGTGCCAGCAGCTTTCCCGGGACTAGCAGGACCAAAAACATTCAGAACTTC.

Of note for this clonotype: Possible read error: a much larger clone is one base away. This chain links TRBV20-1 with TRBJ1-5; D is unresolved. Germline CDR1 reads DFQATT; CDR2 reads SNEGSKA (reference sequence). The CDR3 loop spans 14 amino acids. Trimming cost V 0 bases and J 4 bases, with 10 bases left between them. The CDR3 nucleotides read TGCAGTGCTAGAGATATGAGGGAGAATCAGCCCCAGCATTTT. Amino acid sequence: CSARDMRENQPQHF.

Ten or more counts support this clonotype. The V and J genes are TRBV28 and TRBJ2-4; TRBD2 is a possible D gene (5 bases). Germline lookup yields CDR1 MDHEN and CDR2 SYDVKM. Trimming removed 5 bases at V and 1 base at J, with 12 bases between. CDR3 length: 15 residues. The CDR3 is CASSPGLGAKNIQYF. The CDR3 DNA reads TGTGCCAGCAGTCCAGGACTCGGGGCCAAAAACATTCAGTACTTC.

This clonotype was seen only a few times. Being one base from a much bigger clone, this may be a read error. Since the CDR3 does not end with the conserved phenylalanine or tryptophan, this likely comes from a read error. V and J are TRBV6-1 and TRBJ1-2; a possible D gene is TRBD1 (6 bases). This CDR3 has 14 residues. The V end was cut by 3 bases, the J end by 4 bases, with 12 bases between. Germline V gene data show CDR1 as MNHNS and CDR2 as SASEGT. The CDR3: CASSEARGFYGYTS. The CDR3 DNA is TGTGCCAGCAGTGAGGCCAGGGGTTTCTATGGCTACACCTCC.

This chain uses TRBV6-1 with TRBJ1-4; D possibly corresponds to TRBD1 (6 bases). Between the trimmed V and J ends, which lost 11 bases and 10 bases, there was a span of 20 bases. This CDR3 comprises 13 residues. Germline CDR1 reads MNHNS; CDR2 reads SASEGT. In nucleotides, the CDR3 is TGTGCCGGGAATGATGCAGGGGTGAGAAAACTGTTTTTT. It translates to CAGNDAGVRKLFF.